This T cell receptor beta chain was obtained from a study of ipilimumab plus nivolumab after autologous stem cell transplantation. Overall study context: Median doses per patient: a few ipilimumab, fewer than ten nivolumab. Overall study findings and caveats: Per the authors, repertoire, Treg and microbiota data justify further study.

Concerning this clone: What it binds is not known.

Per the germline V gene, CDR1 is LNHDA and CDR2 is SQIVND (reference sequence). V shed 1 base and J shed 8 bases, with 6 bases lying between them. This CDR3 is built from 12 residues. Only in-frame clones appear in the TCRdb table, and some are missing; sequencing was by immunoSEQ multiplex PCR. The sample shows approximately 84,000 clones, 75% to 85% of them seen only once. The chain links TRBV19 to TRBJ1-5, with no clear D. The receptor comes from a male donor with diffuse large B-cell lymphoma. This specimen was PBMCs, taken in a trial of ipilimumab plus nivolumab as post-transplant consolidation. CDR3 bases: TGTGCCAGTAGTATAGCTGGTGAGCCCCAGCATTTT. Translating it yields CASSIAGEPQHF.